This T cell receptor (beta chain) was profiled in a study of T cell repertoires in cytomegalovirus infection. Study-level information: Shared public TCR beta signatures pointed to both CMV infection and a matching HLA type. Study-level points and caveats: CMV-specific HLA-C-restricted TCR beta clonotypes dominated the ex vivo response.

V was pared by 4 bases and J by 7 bases, with 12 bases between. Germline CDR1 SGHRS, CDR2 YFSETQ. The CDR3 runs 13 residues. In the case of this clonotype: Its antigen is not known.

Using its own MiXCR run on the reads, TCRdb lists one record per CDR3 protein. The sample includes some 390,000 distinct CDR3 sequences, about a sixth of them seen just once. Sequenced input: PBMCs. The receptor was isolated from a human donor in good health (CMV status not recorded). Some clones in this sample may be carry-over from other donors' samples. The chain carries TRBV5-1 and TRBJ2-1; D gene unclear. CDR3 sequence reads: CASSLGPANEQFF. In DNA, the CDR3 is TGCGCCAGCAGCCTCGGTCCTGCTAATGAGCAGTTCTTC.